The T cell receptor (beta chain) described here comes from a study of cytomegalovirus exposure and HLA in healthy donors. Study summary: The 90 to 150 validation repertoires used a platform that matched the one used for the 550 to 800 first-cohort repertoires, as a later analysis reported.

Study-level points and caveats: A subsequent analysis found that TCR clusters from the first cohort also tended to co-occur in the 120 validation repertoires, with around 94% of cluster scores above 0. Researchers catalogued roughly 150 TCR beta chains as cytomegalovirus-associated. Rare sequences made up most TCRs, while some public TCRs were found in many donors.

Notes on this clone: Its target is unknown.

Method: immunoSEQ multiplex PCR; TCRdb's copy keeps in-frame clones and lacks some. This table has some 240,000 clones, approximately 84% appearing once. The receptor comes from a woman in her twenties or thirties in good health and CMV-seropositive. The sequenced sample consisted of PBMCs.

The CDR3 loop reads CASSIGAGYEQYF. The CDR3 DNA is TGTGCCAGTAGTATTGGGGCGGGATACGAGCAGTACTTC. V gene TRBV19 combines with J gene TRBJ2-7, with D perhaps matching TRBD2 (6 bases). V dropped 3 bases and J dropped 4 bases, with 10 bases sitting between them. This CDR3 region has 13 residues. CDR1 is LNHDA and CDR2 is SQIVND in the germline V gene (reference sequence).